This TCR beta chain originates from a study of cytomegalovirus exposure and HLA in healthy donors. Study at large: Early release data held 85 million to 95 million unique TCRs from HLA-typed donors. Study conclusions and caveats: Presence/absence comparisons presumed near-even sequencing depth among donors.

In the PCR, 60 Vbeta and 13 Jbeta primers were used. Data came from immunoSEQ multiplex PCR; TCRdb stores just in-frame clones and leaves some out. The repertoire includes about 160,000 clones, 80% to 90% of them detected once, and 6% to 9% sits in the top ten. CDR1 is SEHNR and CDR2 is FQNEAQ in the germline V gene (reference sequence). With 0 bases removed from V and 3 bases from J, the gap between germline ends came to 11 bases. CDR3 size: 15 residues. On this clone: Its antigen is still unknown.

The chain links TRBV7-9 to TRBJ1-2; D is possibly TRBD1 (6 bases). The TCR comes from a young woman in good health and CMV-seropositive. The sample was PBMCs. The CDR3 region has the DNA TGTGCCAGCAGCTTAGCTGGACAGAAGCACTATGGCTACACCTTC. Its protein product is CASSLAGQKHYGYTF.